The rows below give T cell receptor beta chains drawn from one sample of a study of T cells in Graves' hyperthyroidism and ophthalmopathy. TCRdb redid the calling of the multiplex PCR reads with MiXCR, one entry per CDR3 protein. The table has some 490,000 distinct CDR3 sequences, about 16% seen once; the top ten hold roughly 29%. Sequenced input: blood. These receptors were collected from a woman younger than 45 with Graves' ophthalmopathy. Each CDR3 is given with its conserved first and last residue. The D gene is left open where the match is weak. Clone size is given for some rows only: seen once, a few or many times, or a class if the clone is expanded.

D	V	J	size	DNA	CDR3
-	TRBV3-1	TRBJ1-5	many	TGTGCCAGCAGCCAAGGAGCAGGGCTTAAACAGCCCCAGCATTTT	CASSQGAGLKQPQHF
TRBD1	TRBV3-1	TRBJ2-1	many	TGTGCCAGCAGCCCAAACACTGGGACAGGGGATAGGGACAATGAGCAGTTCTTC	CASSPNTGTGDRDNEQFF
TRBD2	TRBV28	TRBJ2-1	many	TGTGCCAGCAGTTCCATAGCGGGTAGCTCCTACAATGAGCAGTTCTTC	CASSSIAGSSYNEQFF
-	TRBV30	TRBJ1-1	many	TGTGCCTGGAGTATCCAGGGGAGCACTGAAGCTTTCTTT	CAWSIQGSTEAFF
-	TRBV6-1	TRBJ1-2	few	TGTGCCAGCAGTTGGGGAGGGGGGGACTATGGCTACACCTTC	CASSWGGGDYGYTF
-	TRBV30	TRBJ2-4	many	TGTGCCTGGACCGGTAGGCAGGGGCGGAACATTCAGTACTTC	CAWTGRQGRNIQYF
TRBD2	TRBV6-1	TRBJ2-2	once	TGTGCCAGCAGTAAAGGGGGACTAGCGGGAGGGCCTGACACCGGGGAGCTGTTTTTT	CASSKGGLAGGPDTGELFF
TRBD2	TRBV6-2/TRBV6-3	TRBJ2-6	-	TGTGCCAGCAGTTACCTACTAGCGGGAGTTCACGGGGCCAACGTCCTGACTTTC	CASSYLLAGVHGANVLTF
-	TRBV6-4	TRBJ2-3	-	TGTGCCAGCAGTGACGAGGGCACAGATACGCAGTATTTT	CASSDEGTDTQYF
-	TRBV20-1	TRBJ2-7	many	TGCAGTGCTACGGCGGCCGAGCGAAACTACGAGCAGTACTTC	CSATAAERNYEQYF
-	TRBV18	TRBJ2-7	few	TGTGCCAGCTCACCACAACCGGGACACAGCTACGAGCAGTACTTC	CASSPQPGHSYEQYF
-	TRBV5-6	TRBJ2-3	many	TGTGCCAGCAGCTCTCGGACCGCCAAGGGGTACACGCAGTATTTT	CASSSRTAKGYTQYF
TRBD2	TRBV5-1	TRBJ2-3	few	TGCGCCAGCAGCTCTGGACTAACTAGCGGGAGGGCTAGCACAGATACGCAGTATTTT	CASSSGLTSGRASTDTQYF
-	TRBV19	TRBJ1-5	-	TGTGCCAGTAGCCCAACCGGGACAAGGGCGAGCAATCAGCCCCAGCATTTT	CASSPTGTRASNQPQHF
TRBD2	TRBV2	TRBJ2-5	many	TGTGCCATCAGGAGACTAGCGGGGTCAGAGACCCAGTACTTC	CAIRRLAGSETQYF
-	TRBV20-1	TRBJ2-1	many	TGCAGTGCCCCCGGGCCGCTGTCGCGGGAGCAGTTCTTC	CSAPGPLSREQFF
-	TRBV28	TRBJ2-7	many	TGTGCCAGCAGTCCCCGTAGGGGGGGGCTGTACGAGCAGTACTTC	CASSPRRGGLYEQYF
TRBD1	TRBV27	TRBJ1-2	few	TGTGCCAGCGGGGAACAGGGGGCTTTTGATGGCTACACCTTC	CASGEQGAFDGYTF
-	TRBV25-1	TRBJ2-7	-	TGTGCCAGCAGCTACGTGGGATACGAGCAGTACTTC	CASSYVGYEQYF
-	TRBV5-6	TRBJ2-4	few	TGTGCCAGCCTCAAGACACCTCTAGCCAAAAACATTCAGTACTTC	CASLKTPLAKNIQYF
TRBD1	TRBV19	TRBJ2-3	-	TGTGCCAGTACCCCCGCAGGGGGCAGTGGCACAGATACGCAGTATTTT	CASTPAGGSGTDTQYF
TRBD2	TRBV19	TRBJ2-1	-	TGTGCCAGTAGTATCCTGCTGTCAGCGGGAGGGTCCAATGAGCAGTTCTTC	CASSILLSAGGSNEQFF
-	TRBV30	TRBJ1-4	many	TGTGCCTGGGGCGACAGCCTGACTAATGAAAAACTGTTTTTT	CAWGDSLTNEKLFF
-	TRBV4-2	TRBJ1-1	-	TGTGCCAGCAGCCAAGACTGGCGGGGAGGCACTGAAGCTTTCTTT	CASSQDWRGGTEAFF
-	TRBV12-3/TRBV12-4	TRBJ1-6	-	TGTGCCAGCAGTCCGCAGGAAGGCAGTTCACCCCTCCACTTT	CASSPQEGSSPLHF
TRBD2	TRBV28	TRBJ2-3	many	TGTGCCAGCAGTCAAGGGACTAGCGGCACAGATACGCAGTATTTT	CASSQGTSGTDTQYF
-	TRBV7-2	TRBJ1-4	-	TGTGCCAGCAGCTTAGAAGTAGCAGCAACTAATGAAAAACTGTTTTTT	CASSLEVAATNEKLFF
TRBD1	TRBV3-1	TRBJ1-4	many	TGTGCCAGCAGCCGCGGGACAGTTAATGAAAAACTGTTTTTT	CASSRGTVNEKLFF